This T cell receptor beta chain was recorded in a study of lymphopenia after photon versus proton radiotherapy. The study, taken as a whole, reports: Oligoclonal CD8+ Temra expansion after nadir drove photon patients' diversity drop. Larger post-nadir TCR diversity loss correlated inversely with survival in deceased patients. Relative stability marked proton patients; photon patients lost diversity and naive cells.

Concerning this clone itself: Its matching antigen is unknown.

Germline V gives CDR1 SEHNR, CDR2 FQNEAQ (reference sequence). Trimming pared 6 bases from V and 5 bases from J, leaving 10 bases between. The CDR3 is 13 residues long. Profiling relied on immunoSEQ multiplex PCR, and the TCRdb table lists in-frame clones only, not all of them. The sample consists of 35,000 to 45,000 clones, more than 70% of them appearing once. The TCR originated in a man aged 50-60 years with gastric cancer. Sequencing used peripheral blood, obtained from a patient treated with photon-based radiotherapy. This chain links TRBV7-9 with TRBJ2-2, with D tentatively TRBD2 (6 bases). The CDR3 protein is CASRHRGTGELFF. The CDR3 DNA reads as TGTGCCAGCAGACACCGGGGGACCGGGGAGCTGTTTTTT.